Included here is one T cell receptor (beta chain) sequence, with context. Antigen unknown. With baseline, cycle 4 day 1, and cycle 7 day 1 as timepoints, blood was sampled. TCRdb's table, derived via immunoSEQ multiplex PCR, lists solely in-frame clones and lacks some. The sample carries 65,000 to 80,000 clones, about 90% recorded once. This entry belongs to a study of OX40 agonist ivuxolimab in advanced cancers. Study at large: Patients were treated with intravenous ivuxolimab, dosed at 0.01 to 10 mg/kg and infused every 2 weeks. Prior anti-PD-1, anti-PD-L1 or anti-CTLA-4 therapy was allowed; approximately 40% had some. Overall study findings and caveats: At doses 0.1 to 3.0 mg/kg, CD4+ and CD8+ clones expanded.

Germline CDR1 and CDR2: SGHTA and FQGTGA. The CDR3 loop spans 15 amino acids. V gave up 0 bases and J gave up 7 bases; unmatched junction bases: 4. The genes are TRBV7-3 and TRBJ2-1; 9 positions match TRBD1. The sequence derives from an adult with an advanced solid tumor such as melanoma, head and neck, liver or kidney cancer. Sequencing used CD4+ or CD8+ T cells sorted from blood, obtained in a trial of the OX40 agonist ivuxolimab. CDR3 sequence reads: CASSLTGQGSNEQFF. In DNA, the CDR3 is TGTGCCAGCAGCTTAACGGGACAGGGATCGAATGAGCAGTTCTTC.